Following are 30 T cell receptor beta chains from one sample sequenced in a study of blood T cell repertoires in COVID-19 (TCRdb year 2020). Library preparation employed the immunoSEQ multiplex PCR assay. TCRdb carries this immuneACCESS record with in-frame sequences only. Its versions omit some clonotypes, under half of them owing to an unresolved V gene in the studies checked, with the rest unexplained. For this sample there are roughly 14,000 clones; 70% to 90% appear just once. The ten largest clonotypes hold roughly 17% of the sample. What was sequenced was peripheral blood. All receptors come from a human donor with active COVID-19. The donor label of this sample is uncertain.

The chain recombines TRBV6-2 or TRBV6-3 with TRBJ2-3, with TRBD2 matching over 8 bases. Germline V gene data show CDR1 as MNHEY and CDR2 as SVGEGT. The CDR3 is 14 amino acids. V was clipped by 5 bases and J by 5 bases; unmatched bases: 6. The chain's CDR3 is CASSAGGGRDTQYF. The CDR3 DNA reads TGTGCCAGCAGTGCGGGGGGAGGTAGAGATACGCAGTATTTT.

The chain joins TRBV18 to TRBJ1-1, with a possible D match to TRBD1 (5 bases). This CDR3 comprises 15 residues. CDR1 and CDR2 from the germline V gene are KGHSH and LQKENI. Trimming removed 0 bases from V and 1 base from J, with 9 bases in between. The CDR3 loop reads CASSPPAGENTEAFF. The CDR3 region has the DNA TGTGCCAGCTCACCACCGGCGGGGGAGAACACTGAAGCTTTCTTT.

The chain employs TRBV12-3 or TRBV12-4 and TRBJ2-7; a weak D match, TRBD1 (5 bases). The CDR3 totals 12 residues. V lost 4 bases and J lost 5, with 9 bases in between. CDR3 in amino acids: CASSSRVHEQYF. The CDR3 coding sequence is TGTGCCAGCAGTTCCAGGGTCCACGAGCAGTACTTC.

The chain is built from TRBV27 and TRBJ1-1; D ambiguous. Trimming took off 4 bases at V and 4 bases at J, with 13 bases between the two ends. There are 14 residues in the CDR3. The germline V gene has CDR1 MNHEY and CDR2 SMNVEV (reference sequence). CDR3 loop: CASSSGRWVTEAFF. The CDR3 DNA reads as TGTGCCAGCAGTTCTGGCAGGTGGGTCACTGAAGCTTTCTTT.

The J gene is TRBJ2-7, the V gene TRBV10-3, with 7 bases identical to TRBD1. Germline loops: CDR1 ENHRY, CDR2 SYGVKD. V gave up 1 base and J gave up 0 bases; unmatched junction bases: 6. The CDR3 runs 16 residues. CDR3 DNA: TGTGCCATCAGTGAGTTGGGGACAGAGTACTCCTACGAGCAGTACTTC. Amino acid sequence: CAISELGTEYSYEQYF.

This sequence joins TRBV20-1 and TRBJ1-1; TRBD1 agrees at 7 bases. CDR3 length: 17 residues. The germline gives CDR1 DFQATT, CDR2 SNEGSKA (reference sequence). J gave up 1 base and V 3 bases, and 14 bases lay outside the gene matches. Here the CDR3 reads CSASPEPGQRKNTEAFF. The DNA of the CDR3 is TGCAGTGCTAGTCCAGAACCGGGACAGAGAAAGAACACTGAAGCTTTCTTT.

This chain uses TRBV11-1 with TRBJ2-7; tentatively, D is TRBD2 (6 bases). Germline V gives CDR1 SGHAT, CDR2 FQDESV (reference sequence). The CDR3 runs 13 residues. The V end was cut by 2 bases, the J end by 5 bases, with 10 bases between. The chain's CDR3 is CASSLWGGDEQYF. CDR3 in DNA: TGTGCCAGCAGCTTATGGGGAGGCGACGAGCAGTACTTC.

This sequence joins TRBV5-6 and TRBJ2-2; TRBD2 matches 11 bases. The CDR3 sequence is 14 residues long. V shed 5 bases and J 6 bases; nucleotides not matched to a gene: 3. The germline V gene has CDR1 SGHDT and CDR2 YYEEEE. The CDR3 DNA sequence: TGTGCCAGCAGGTTAGCGGGAGGGCCCGGGGAGCTGTTTTTT. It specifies CASRLAGGPGELFF.

For the CDR3, the DNA is TGTGCCAGCGGTAAAGCCGGGGATCAGCCCCAGCATTTT. It specifies CASGKAGDQPQHF. The chain carries TRBV25-1 and TRBJ1-5; D gene unclear. The CDR3 is 13 residues long. V was shortened by 8 bases and J by 5 bases, with 13 bases between the two germline ends. The germline V gene has CDR1 MGHDK and CDR2 SYGVNS.

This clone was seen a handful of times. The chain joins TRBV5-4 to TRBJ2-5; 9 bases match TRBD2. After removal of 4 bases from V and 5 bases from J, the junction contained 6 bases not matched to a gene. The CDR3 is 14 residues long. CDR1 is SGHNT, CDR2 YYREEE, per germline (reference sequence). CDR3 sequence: CASSRGGDLETQYF. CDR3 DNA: TGTGCCAGCAGCCGCGGGGGGGACCTGGAGACCCAGTACTTC. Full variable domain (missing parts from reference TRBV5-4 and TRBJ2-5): ETGVTQSPTHLIKTRGQQVTLRCSSQSGHNTVSWYQQALGQGPQFIFQYYREEENGRGNFPPRFSGLQFPNYSSELNVNALELDDSALYLCASSRGGDLETQYFGPGTRLLVL.

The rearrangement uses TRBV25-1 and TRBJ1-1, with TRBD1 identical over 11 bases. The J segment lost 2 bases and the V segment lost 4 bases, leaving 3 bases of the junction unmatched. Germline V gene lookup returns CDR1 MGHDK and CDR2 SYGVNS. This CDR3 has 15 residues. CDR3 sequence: CASSARTGGNTEAFF. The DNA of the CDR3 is TGTGCCAGCAGTGCACGGACAGGGGGCAACACTGAAGCTTTCTTT.

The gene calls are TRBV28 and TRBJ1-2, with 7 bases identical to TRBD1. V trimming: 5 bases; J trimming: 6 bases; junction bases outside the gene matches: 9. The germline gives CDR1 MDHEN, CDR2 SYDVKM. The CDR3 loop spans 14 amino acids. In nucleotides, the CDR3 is TGTGCCAGCAGTCGACAGGGAGGAAGCGATGGCTACACCTTC. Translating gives CASSRQGGSDGYTF.

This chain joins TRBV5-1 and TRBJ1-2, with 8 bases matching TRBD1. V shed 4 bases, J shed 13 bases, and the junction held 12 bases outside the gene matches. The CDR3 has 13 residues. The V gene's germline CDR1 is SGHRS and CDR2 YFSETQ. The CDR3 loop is CASSPGQAPGSTF. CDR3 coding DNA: TGCGCCAGCAGCCCGGGACAGGCGCCTGGTTCCACCTTC.

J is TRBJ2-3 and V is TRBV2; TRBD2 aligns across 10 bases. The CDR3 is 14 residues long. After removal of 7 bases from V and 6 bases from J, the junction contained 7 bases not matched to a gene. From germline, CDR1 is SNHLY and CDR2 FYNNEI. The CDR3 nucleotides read TGTGCCAGCAACATAGCGGGGGGCGGGGATACGCAGTATTTT. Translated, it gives CASNIAGGGDTQYF.

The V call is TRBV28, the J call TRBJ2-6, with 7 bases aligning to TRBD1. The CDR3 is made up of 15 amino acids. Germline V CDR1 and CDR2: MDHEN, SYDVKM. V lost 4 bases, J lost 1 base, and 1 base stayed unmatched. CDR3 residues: CASSSTGSGANVLTF. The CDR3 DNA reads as TGTGCCAGCAGTTCGACAGGGTCTGGGGCCAACGTCCTGACTTTC.

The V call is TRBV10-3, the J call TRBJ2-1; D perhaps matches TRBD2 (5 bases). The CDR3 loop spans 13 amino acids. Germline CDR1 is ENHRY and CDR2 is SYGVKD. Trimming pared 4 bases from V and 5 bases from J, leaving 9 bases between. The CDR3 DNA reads TGTGCCATCAGTGTAGCGCCAGACAATGAGCAGTTCTTC. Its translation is CAISVAPDNEQFF.

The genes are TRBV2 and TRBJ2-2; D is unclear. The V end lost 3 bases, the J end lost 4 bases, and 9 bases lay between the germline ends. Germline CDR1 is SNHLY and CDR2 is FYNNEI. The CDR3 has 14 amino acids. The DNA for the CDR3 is TGTGCCAGCAGTGAGTGGTACTCCACCGGGGAGCTGTTTTTT. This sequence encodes CASSEWYSTGELFF.

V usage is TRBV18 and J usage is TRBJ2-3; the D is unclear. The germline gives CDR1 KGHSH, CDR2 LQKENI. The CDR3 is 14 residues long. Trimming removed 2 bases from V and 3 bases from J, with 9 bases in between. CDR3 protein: CASSPGQNTDTQYF. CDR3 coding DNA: TGTGCCAGCTCACCAGGCCAGAATACAGATACGCAGTATTTT.

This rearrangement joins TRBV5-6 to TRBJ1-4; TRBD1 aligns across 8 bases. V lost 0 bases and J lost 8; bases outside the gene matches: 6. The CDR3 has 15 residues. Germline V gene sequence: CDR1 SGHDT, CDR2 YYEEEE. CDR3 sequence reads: CASSLGRGRGEKLFF. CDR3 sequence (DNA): TGTGCCAGCAGCTTGGGCAGGGGGCGCGGGGAAAAACTGTTTTTT.

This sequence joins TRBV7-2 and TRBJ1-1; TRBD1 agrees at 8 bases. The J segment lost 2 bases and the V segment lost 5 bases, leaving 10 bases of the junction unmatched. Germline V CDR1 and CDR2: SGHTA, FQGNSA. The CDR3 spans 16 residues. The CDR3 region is CASSPRDRILNTEAFF. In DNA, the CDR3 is TGTGCCAGCAGCCCCCGGGACAGGATTTTAAACACTGAAGCTTTCTTT.

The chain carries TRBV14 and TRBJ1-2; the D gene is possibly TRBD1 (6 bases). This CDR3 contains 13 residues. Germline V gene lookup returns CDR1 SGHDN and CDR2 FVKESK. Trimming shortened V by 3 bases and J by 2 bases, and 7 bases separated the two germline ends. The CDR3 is CASSQGANYGYTF. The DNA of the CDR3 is TGTGCCAGCAGCCAGGGGGCGAACTATGGCTACACCTTC.

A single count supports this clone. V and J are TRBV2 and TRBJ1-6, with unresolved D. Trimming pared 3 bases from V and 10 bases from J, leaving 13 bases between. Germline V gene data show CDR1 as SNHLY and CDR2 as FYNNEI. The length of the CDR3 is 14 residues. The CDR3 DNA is TGTGCCAGCAGTGAGGAGCTCCAAAGCTCACCCCTCCACTTT. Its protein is CASSEELQSSPLHF.

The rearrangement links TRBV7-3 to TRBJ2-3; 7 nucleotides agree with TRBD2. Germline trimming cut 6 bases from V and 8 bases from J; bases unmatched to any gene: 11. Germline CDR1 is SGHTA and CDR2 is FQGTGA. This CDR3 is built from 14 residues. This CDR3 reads CASSQIGGGGTQYF. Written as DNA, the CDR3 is TGTGCCAGCAGTCAAATCGGTGGCGGGGGTACGCAGTATTTT.

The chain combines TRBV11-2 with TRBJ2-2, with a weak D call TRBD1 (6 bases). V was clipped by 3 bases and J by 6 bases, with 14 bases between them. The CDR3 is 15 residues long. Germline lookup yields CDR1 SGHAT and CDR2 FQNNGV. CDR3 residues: CASSFRDTRPGELFF. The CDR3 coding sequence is TGTGCCAGCAGCTTCCGGGACACCCGCCCCGGGGAGCTGTTTTTT.

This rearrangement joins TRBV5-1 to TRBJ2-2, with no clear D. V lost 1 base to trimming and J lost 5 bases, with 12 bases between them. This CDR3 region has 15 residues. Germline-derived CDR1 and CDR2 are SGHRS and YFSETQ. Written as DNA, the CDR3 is TGCGCCAGCAGCTTGCCTGAGACGGGTACCGGGGAGCTGTTTTTT. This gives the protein CASSLPETGTGELFF.

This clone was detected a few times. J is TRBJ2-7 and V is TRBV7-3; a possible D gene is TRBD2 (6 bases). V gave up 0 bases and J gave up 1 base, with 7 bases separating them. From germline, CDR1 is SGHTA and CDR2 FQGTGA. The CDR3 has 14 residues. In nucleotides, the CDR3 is TGTGCCAGCAGCTTAACTAGCGGTTCCTACGAGCAGTACTTC. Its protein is CASSLTSGSYEQYF. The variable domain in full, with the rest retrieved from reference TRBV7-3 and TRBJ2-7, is GAGVSQTPSNKVTEKGKYVELRCDPISGHTALYWYRQSLGQGPEFLIYFQGTGAADDSGLPNDRFFAVRPEGSVSTLKIQRTERGDSAVYLCASSLTSGSYEQYFGPGTRLTVT.

The CDR3 coding sequence is TGTGCCAGCAGCTTGGGGCCAGGGGACAATCAGCCCCAGCATTTT. Encoded protein: CASSLGPGDNQPQHF. The chain couples TRBV5-4 to TRBJ1-5, with D tentatively TRBD1 (6 bases). This CDR3 comprises 15 residues. Germline-derived CDR1 and CDR2 are SGHNT and YYREEE (reference sequence). V dropped 0 bases and J dropped 3 bases, with 10 bases sitting between them.

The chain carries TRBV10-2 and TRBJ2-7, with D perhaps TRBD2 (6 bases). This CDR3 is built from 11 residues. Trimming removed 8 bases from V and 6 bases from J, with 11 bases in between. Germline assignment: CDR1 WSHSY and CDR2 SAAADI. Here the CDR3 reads CASGAGPEQYF. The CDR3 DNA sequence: TGCGCCAGCGGAGCGGGCCCCGAGCAGTACTTC.

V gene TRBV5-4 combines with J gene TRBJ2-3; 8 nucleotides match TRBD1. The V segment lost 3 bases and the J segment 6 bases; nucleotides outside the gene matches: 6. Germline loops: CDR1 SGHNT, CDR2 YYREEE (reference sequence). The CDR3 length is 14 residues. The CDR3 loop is CASSSTQGADTQYF. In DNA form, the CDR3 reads TGTGCCAGCAGCTCAACCCAGGGGGCGGATACGCAGTATTTT.

CDR3: CASSPGQGAINGYTF. CDR3 sequence (DNA): TGTGCCAGCAGCCCCGGACAGGGGGCGATTAATGGCTACACCTTC. The gene calls are TRBV6-4 and TRBJ1-2, with 11 bases matching TRBD1. With V trimmed by 6 bases and J by 6 bases, 9 bases remained unmatched. CDR1 MRHNA and CDR2 SNTAGT come from the germline V gene. The CDR3 has 15 residues.